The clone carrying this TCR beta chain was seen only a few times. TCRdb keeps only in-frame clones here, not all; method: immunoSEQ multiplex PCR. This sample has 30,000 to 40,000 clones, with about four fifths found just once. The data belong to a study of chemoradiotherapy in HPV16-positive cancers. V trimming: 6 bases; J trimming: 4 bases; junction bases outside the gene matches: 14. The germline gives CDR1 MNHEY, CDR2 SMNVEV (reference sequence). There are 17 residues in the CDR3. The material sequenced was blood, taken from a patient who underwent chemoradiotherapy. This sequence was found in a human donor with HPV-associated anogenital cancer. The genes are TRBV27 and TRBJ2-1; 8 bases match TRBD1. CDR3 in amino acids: CASSTRQGPALYNEQFF. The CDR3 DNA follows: TGTGCCAGCAGCACAAGACAGGGGCCAGCCTTATACAATGAGCAGTTCTTC.